This T cell receptor (beta chain) was found in a study of blood T cells in healthy people across ages (dated by TCRdb to between 2014 and 2016). For the wider study: In model experiments, roughly one uniquely barcoded TCR beta cDNA molecule per two T cells was captured by template switching. Age-related changes in TCR beta repertoire diversity were measured in the study by deep sequencing normalized with unique cDNA molecular identifiers. Four age groups were formed from the donors: young (average approximately 17 years), middle-aged (less than 40), aged (around 62) and long-lived (about 80). Donors of different ages were randomly distributed across sequencing lanes to avoid experimental bias. The study analyzed two additional independent replicas of 1 million unique cDNA reads from the same blood draw for two donors, one aged 18 to 30 and one aged 80 or older.

Worth noting for this clonotype: Its antigen is currently not known. No much larger clonotype is one base removed from it; base qualities were not supplied.

The library relied on 5' RACE. The sample was run on an Illumina HiSeq 2500. A second PCR of roughly 6 to 12 cycles was run with a J-beta primer mix and a sample-barcoded 5' primer. A unique molecular identifier was introduced onto each TCR beta cDNA molecule by a template-switch 5' adaptor carrying 12 random nucleotides. At least 3 million CDR3-containing paired-end reads were obtained from each sample. First-strand cDNA synthesis was performed from all RNA using the Mint cDNA synthesis kit, with priming by a TRBC-specific oligonucleotide. After uracil-DNA glycosylase treatment, a first 18-cycle PCR used universal primers M1SS and BC2_uni_R on all cDNA. On the study's bioinformatics: Each sample was normalized by randomly selecting 1 million high-quality reads, each carrying a distinct molecular identifier. Instead of being binned into consensus sequences, reads with shared molecular identifiers were discarded. MiTCR, with a Q25 quality threshold and the strictest error-elimination algorithm, was used for CDR3 identification, clonotype clustering and error correction. A nonparametric unseen species model with Euler transformation was used to estimate lower-bound total TCR beta diversity. The raw public data were reprocessed by TCRdb itself: fastp quality trimming at Q25, MiXCR clonotype calling, in-frame beta chains only. Rows are unified per CDR3 protein, each entry keeping the most common DNA and genes. The V and J calls were not made by the authors but by TCRdb's processing. The sample records more than 800,000 distinct CDR3 sequences, more than 40% of which are singletons. Approximately 20% of the sample belongs to the ten largest clones.

V gives up 5 bases and J gives up 4 bases, and the segment between their germline ends measures 11 bases. CDR1 and CDR2, looked up from the germline V gene (reference sequence), are MNHEY and SMNVEV. There are 13 amino acids in the CDR3, from cysteine to phenylalanine inclusive. CDR3 DNA only is kept here, 39 bases in frame from base 1. The donors were under 40 Caucasian individuals from Russia, aged roughly 6 to 90 years, who were systemically healthy. Each donor gave about 9.8 milliliters of peripheral blood, drawn into EDTA-treated Vacutainer tubes. Ficoll-Paque density-gradient centrifugation was used to isolate PBMCs, with at least 6 million per sample. Trizol reagent was used to extract total RNA from the PBMCs, yielding at least 5.5 micrograms per sample. For every donor, flow cytometry on a PBMC aliquot measured the percentage of naive CD45RAhigh/CD27high T cells. Overall study outcomes, separate from this receptor: Conclusive comparison of naive and antigen-experienced compartments was prevented by the profiling of bulk unsorted PBMCs. Observed TCR beta diversity correlated strongly with the percentage of naive T cells measured by flow cytometry. The CMV infection status of donors was not known, potentially confounding age-related changes in expanded clonotypes. Estimates of total diversity based on one million sequenced T cells were regarded as lower bounds and as underestimates. As age increased, observed TCR beta diversity per million T cells dropped in a roughly linear way, and a significant reduction was already evident by age 40. Compared with the aged group, the long-lived group had more naive CD4+ T cells, fewer expanded clones and increased TCR diversity, suggesting age selection.

The rearrangement combines TRBV27 with TRBJ2-5; the D region possibly corresponds to TRBD1 (6 bases align). The source material was blood. This TCR derives from a woman aged 60-75 years in good health. The nucleotides are TGTGCCAGCAGTAACCAACAGGGAGAGACCCAGTACTTC. The translation is CASSNQQGETQYF.